These 5 T cell receptor beta chains share one sample of origin, sequenced in a study of T cells in narcolepsy. Repertoires were generated with immunoSEQ multiplex PCR, while TCRdb's copy carries only in-frame clones and drops some. The sample gives approximately 11,000 clones, around 94% of which show up once; more than 0.95% is in the top ten. The sequenced sample was CD45RA- memory CD4+ T cells from PBMCs. Receptors originate from a human donor with narcolepsy.

This chain's CDR3 is CAWSLSSVEQYF. The CDR3 region has the DNA TGTGCCTGGAGCCTGAGTAGCGTCGAGCAGTACTTC. The J gene is TRBJ2-7, the V gene TRBV30, with D possibly being TRBD2 (5 bases). Trimming stripped 3 bases from V and 6 bases from J, with 12 bases between. The CDR3 sequence is 12 residues long. Per the germline V gene, CDR1 is GTSNPN and CDR2 is SVGIG (reference sequence).

The chain links TRBV7-2 to TRBJ1-2, with D maybe TRBD1 (5 bases). Trimming cost V 5 bases and J 6 bases, with 16 bases left between them. The germline CDR1 and CDR2 sequences are SGHTA and FQGNSA. This CDR3 has 14 residues. This CDR3 is CASSRGLGSDGYTF. DNA for the CDR3: TGTGCCAGCAGCCGGGGGTTGGGGTCCGATGGCTACACCTTC.

This clone occurred once. The rearrangement uses TRBV2 and TRBJ2-5; D is ambiguous. Germline V lookup: CDR1 SNHLY, CDR2 FYNNEI. V dropped 4 bases and J dropped 9 bases, with 12 bases sitting between them. The CDR3 runs to 12 residues. The CDR3 loop is CASSGPAQAQYF. CDR3 DNA: TGTGCCAGCAGTGGTCCGGCCCAGGCCCAGTACTTC. Using reference TRBV2 and TRBJ2-5 for the parts outside the CDR3, the full variable domain is EPEVTQTPSHQVTQMGQEVILRCVPISNHLYFYWYRQILGQKVEFLVSFYNNEISEKSEIFDDQFSVERPDGSNFTLKIRSTKLEDSAMYFCASSGPAQAQYFGPGTRLLVL.

This chain links TRBV6-5 with TRBJ1-5, with 9 bases aligning to TRBD1. V was clipped by 6 bases and J by 2 bases; unmatched bases: 5. The CDR3 totals 15 residues. The germline CDR1 and CDR2 sequences are MNHEY and SVGAGI. CDR3: CASSRQGVGNQPQHF. The CDR3 DNA sequence: TGTGCCAGCAGCAGACAGGGGGTCGGCAATCAGCCCCAGCATTTT.

This chain uses TRBV6-5 with TRBJ1-6, with D perhaps TRBD1 (6 bases). Germline loops: CDR1 MNHEY, CDR2 SVGAGI. The CDR3 has 14 residues. Trimming stripped 6 bases from V and 5 bases from J, with 11 bases between. This CDR3 reads CASSPGQHNSPLHF. CDR3 nucleotides: TGTGCCAGCAGCCCAGGACAGCATAATTCACCCCTCCACTTT.